This T cell receptor beta chain stems from a study of cytomegalovirus exposure and HLA in healthy donors (dated by TCRdb to between 2016 and 2019). Regarding the complete study: An earlier analysis of several hundred of the donors reported 276 Gb of sequence data and some 120 million unique TCR beta sequences from roughly 200 million T cells. An early release covering over 500 HLA-typed donors comprised about 320 gigabases of sequencing data and approximately 85 million unique TCR sequences. Of the 300 to 500 genotyped donors, over 80% were placed in the genetic ancestry cluster associated with self-reported Caucasian donors. The study was designed to test whether signatures of past pathogen exposure could be identified by cataloging public T cell receptors. The study profiled the T cell repertoires of 550 to 700 subjects by immunosequencing and related them to cytomegalovirus serostatus. A separate validation cohort of roughly 130 different subjects was used in addition to the 666-subject first cohort. The study combined high-throughput TCR immunosequencing, statistical association of individual TCRs with disease status, and machine learning to predict cytomegalovirus infection status. To study patterns of TCR occurrence, a later analysis re-analyzed previously published TCR beta repertoires from several hundred donors and added high-resolution HLA genotyping. In the later analysis, no new phenotypic data were used to find candidate immune exposures; instead, reliance was placed on TCR beta sequences and their occurrence across donors. To decide whether each TCR beta V gene segment behaved as functional or pseudogenic, an earlier analysis of several hundred of the donors relied on high-throughput TCR beta sequencing. Donor age, sex, ethnicity and CMV serostatus were compiled together with the repertoire data. Genome-wide SNP genotypes for about 60% of the 666 donors were used in a later genetic analysis, which treated that subset as a discovery cohort. Every discovery cohort repertoire had been produced on one sequencing platform. Both class I and class II loci were covered by HLA typing, at four-digit resolution. Typing coverage varied by locus: roughly 629-630 donors for A, B, C, DRB1 and DQB1; some 520 for DQA1; about 590 for DPA1; approximately 450 for DPB1. A few DR-DQ haplotypes were treated as single units for association and clustering because of strong linkage in the cohort. Across approximately 400 genotyped donors of the cohort, an average of approximately 240,000 unique TCR beta nucleotide sequences per donor were sequenced, and approximately 17% of those sequences were non-productive. The study at large found these results: When HLA alleles, especially DR and DQ, strongly co-occurred, attributing TCR associations to individual alleles was difficult. In this cohort, only TCR beta chains were sequenced, and detectable features were limited by the absence of alpha or paired-chain data. Several of the top co-occurrence clusters appeared to be linked to parvovirus B19, influenza, CMV and Epstein-Barr virus, according to a later analysis. In a later analysis, HLA-associated TCR beta chains showed more clonal expansion and lower generation probabilities than non-associated chains that were equally common. Compared with the approximately 710-donor mean, donors in an Asian-associated ancestry cluster had fewer N-insertions in productive TCRs, according to a later genetic analysis. According to the authors, the approach could potentially be generalized to other disease states and immunological phenotypes. While some public TCRs were present in many individuals, most TCR sequences turned up only very rarely across donors. In vitro tests confirmed that three of the cytomegalovirus-associated TCR beta chains recognize cytomegalovirus antigens. Immune exposure information for the cohort was limited to CMV serostatus. A group of highly shared sequence variants was considered likely to be a technical artifact of the sequencing pipeline. Most CMV-associated TCR beta chains appeared to be HLA-restricted in a later analysis, and the HLA associations seemed to be driven largely by CMV exposure. Correlated functional status among segregating V segments might reflect linkage disequilibrium, but an unknown experimental factor could not be ruled out. Presence/absence analyses assumed roughly uniform sequencing depth across donors, an assumption that may not hold. A further reported finding was that TCR beta sequences accurately predicted the HLA-A and HLA-B alleles for most subjects in the first cohort. An earlier analysis of approximately 530 of the donors showed that most TCR beta V segments appeared in productive rearrangements either about 87% or about 30% of the time, which broadly matched IMGT annotations. Because HLA typing was missing for some donors at each locus, association tests included only the typed subset. Because counts were too low, about 18 rarely observed V segments, including chromosome 9 orphons, were excluded from the earlier analysis of 587 of the donors. A later analysis found that TCR association rates varied across HLA loci, with DRB1 alleles showing the most associated TCRs and HLA-C alleles the fewest. Specific HLA alleles were associated with over 15,000 TCR beta sequences at a false discovery rate of 0.05 in a later analysis. The classifier was reported to diagnose cytomegalovirus status with high specificity and sensitivity in both the original and validation cohorts. An association between a missense DCLRE1C variant and V-gene and J-gene trimming of TCR beta chains was found in a later genetic analysis and replicated in an independent cohort. In the study, 164 TCR beta chains were listed as associated with cytomegalovirus.

In total, around 600 healthy bone marrow donors made up the cohort. All cohort members were sampled while nominally healthy, although unrecorded immune exposures were likely present. The donor tested CMV seropositive and was one of the 289 seropositive cohort members. Every donor gave a peripheral blood sample, and the peripheral blood mononuclear cells from that sample were used for TCR beta sequencing. The Qiagen DNeasy Blood Extraction Kit was used to extract genomic DNA from the blood cell samples. Library creation used the immunoSEQ multiplex PCR assay. For the multiplex PCR, a mixture combining 60 forward primers for TCR Vbeta segments and 13 reverse primers for TCR Jbeta segments was used. Amplification of the CDR3 region of rearranged TCR beta genes was performed with a multiplex PCR assay on genomic DNA. Amplified TCR beta libraries were sequenced as 87-base-pair reads on the Illumina HiSeq System. Regarding the original processing steps: In a later analysis, 70 million to 95 million unique TCR beta chains were counted across the 500 to 850 repertoires, and roughly 11 million of these chains were shared by at least two donors. Raw reads were error-corrected and collapsed into unique sequences by a nearest-neighbor algorithm in which closely related sequences were merged to remove PCR and sequencing errors. V, D and J gene segments were assigned by aligning CDR3 sequences to IMGT reference sequences. Each retained sequence needed at least a six-nucleotide match to both a V gene segment and a J gene segment. Rearrangements were classified as productive when the CDR3 lacked stop codons and remained in frame with V and J, and all other rearrangements were classified as non-productive. Following IMGT convention, CDR3 was defined as the stretch from the second conserved V-encoded cysteine to the conserved J-encoded phenylalanine. The earlier analysis of about 590 of the donors excluded sequences that lacked an unambiguous match to a single V gene segment. In an earlier analysis of some 590 of the donors, a V segment was called functional when productive rearrangements were above 56.7%, and segregating when the standard deviation between donors exceeded 5%. A statistical classification framework was developed to diagnose cytomegalovirus status using the catalog of TCR beta chain sequences. In a later analysis, TCR nucleotide sequences were compared against IMGT/GENE-DB human TR gene sequences so that V and J genes could be assigned. A later analysis assigned CDR3 sequences and most-parsimonious VDJ recombination scenarios with the TCRdist pipeline. A later analysis defined each TCR beta chain by its CDR3 amino acid sequence plus V-gene family, and excluded reads lacking a unique V-gene family. A later analysis removed 450 to 600 highly shared, low-generation-probability nucleotide sequences to deal with suspected cross-contamination and a sequencing artifact. For each public chain, a later analysis derived a clonal expansion index from normalized ranks of inferred template counts within each repertoire. Generation probabilities in a later analysis came from a VDJ recombination model fitted to out-of-frame rearrangements, and those results were checked against IGoR. In a later analysis, TCR-TCR, TCR-HLA and TCR-CMV co-occurrence was scored with hypergeometric tests, and a repertoire-size bias correction was applied to TCR pairs. A later analysis estimated false discovery rates by permuting HLA or CMV assignments 20 times. In a later analysis, co-occurring TCRs were grouped using DBSCAN, with TCRdist sequence similarity added in when clustering inside HLA-allele-positive subsets. Co-occurrence clustering excluded repertoires with fewer than 30,000 or more than 120,000 public chains, plus five with anomalous nucleotide sharing. TCRdb took this table from immuneACCESS and kept in-frame rearrangements with V and J called. Such tables lack part of the clones; where checked against another copy, unresolved V genes explain under half of the gap, and the rest is unexplained. The D gene and trimming were derived from the DNA, and the V and J assignments and clone size from that table. The sample table lists fewer than 120,000 clones, over 60% of them with a count of one. Over 10% of the sample is held by the ten biggest clonotypes.

To note about this clone: The target of this receptor is not known. The input lacks base qualities; no much larger clone sits a single base away.

This sequence originates from a man between 25 and 39 years old in good health and CMV-seropositive. Input material: PBMCs.

The sequence in DNA is TGCGCCAGCAGCCCCCGGGGTGGGGGGGTCTCGACTAATGAAAAACTGTTTTTT. Its translation is CASSPRGGGVSTNEKLFF. The rearrangement joined TRBV5-1 to TRBJ1-4, and possibly TRBD1, on 5 matching bases. Taken from cysteine to phenylalanine, the CDR3 has 18 residues. Only CDR3 DNA is held: 54 bases, read in frame from base 1. V loses 4 bases of germline sequence and J loses 2 bases, and the interval between the two ends is 21 bases. The germline V gene gives CDR1 as SGHRS and CDR2 as YFSETQ.